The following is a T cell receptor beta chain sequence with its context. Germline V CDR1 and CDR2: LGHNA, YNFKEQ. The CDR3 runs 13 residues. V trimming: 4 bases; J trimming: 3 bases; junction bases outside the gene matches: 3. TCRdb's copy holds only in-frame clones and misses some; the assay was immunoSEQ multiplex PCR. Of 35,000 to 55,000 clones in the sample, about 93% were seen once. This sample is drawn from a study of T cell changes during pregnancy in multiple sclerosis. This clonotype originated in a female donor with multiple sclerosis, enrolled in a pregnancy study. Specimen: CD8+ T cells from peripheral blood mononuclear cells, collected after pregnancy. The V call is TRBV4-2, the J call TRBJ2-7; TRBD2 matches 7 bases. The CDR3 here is CASSPGLGYEQYF. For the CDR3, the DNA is TGTGCCAGCAGCCCAGGACTAGGCTACGAGCAGTACTTC.